This TCR beta chain was identified during a study of early T cells in non-severe SARS-CoV-2 infection. Study-level information: Sequencing targeted bulk RNA from unsorted whole blood, leaving chains unpaired.

This clonotype was observed at least ten times. One entry per CDR3 protein, called by TCRdb with MiXCR from the 5' RACE reads. The sample consists of 54,000 or so distinct CDR3 sequences, roughly 5.3% of them appearing once. The sequencing input was whole blood. The sequence came from an adult who was a healthcare worker with PCR-confirmed SARS-CoV-2 infection or an uninfected control (not recorded which).

The CDR3 DNA follows: TGTGCCATCAGAGCAGACAGCTCCTATAATTCACCCCTCCACTTT. This codes for CAIRADSSYNSPLHF. The V gene is TRBV10-3, the J gene TRBJ1-6; a weak D match, TRBD1 (5 bases). V was clipped by 6 bases and J by 0 bases, with 9 bases between them. In germline, CDR1 is ENHRY, CDR2 SYGVKD. The CDR3 totals 15 residues.